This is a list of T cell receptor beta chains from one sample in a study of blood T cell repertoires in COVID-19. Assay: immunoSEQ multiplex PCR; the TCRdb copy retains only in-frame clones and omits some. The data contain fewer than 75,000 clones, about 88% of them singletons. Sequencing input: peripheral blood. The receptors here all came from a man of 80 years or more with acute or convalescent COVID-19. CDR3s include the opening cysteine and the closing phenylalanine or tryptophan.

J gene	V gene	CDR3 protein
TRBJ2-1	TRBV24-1	CATSDLPDYNEQFF
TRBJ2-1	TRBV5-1	CASSLEAGGYNEQFF
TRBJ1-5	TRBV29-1	CSVEDGGRALF
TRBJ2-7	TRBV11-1	CASSREAGYEQYF
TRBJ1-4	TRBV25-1	CASSETRTPHTNEKLFF
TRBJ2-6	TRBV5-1	CASSWGDRGTFGANVLTF
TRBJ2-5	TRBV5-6	CASSLVEGRGETQYF
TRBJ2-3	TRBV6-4	CASSDSGGSSWDTQYF
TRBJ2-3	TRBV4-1	CASSEGLASGNRDTQYF
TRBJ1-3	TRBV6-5	CASSPGTVSGNTIYF
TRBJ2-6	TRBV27	CASSGVTGGLSGANVLTF
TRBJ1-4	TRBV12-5	CASGLVPGQLEKLFF
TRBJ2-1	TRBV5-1	CASSLGGSVYNEQFF
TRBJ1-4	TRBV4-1	CASSRGGGTTNEKLFF
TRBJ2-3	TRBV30	CAWRLRTSGSPDTQYF
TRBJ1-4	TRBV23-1	CASSPLGQKENEKLFF
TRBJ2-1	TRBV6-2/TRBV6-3	CASSPRDQVLHEQFF
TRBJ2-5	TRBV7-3	CASSLGSLETQYF
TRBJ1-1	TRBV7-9	CASSRSHREMNTEAFF
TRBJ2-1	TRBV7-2	CASSFGSGGGNEQFF
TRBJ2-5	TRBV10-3	CASRGLAGAGETQYF
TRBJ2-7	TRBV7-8	CASSLGFSAGQGTYEQYF
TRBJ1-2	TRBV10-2	CASSESGTGWGYTF
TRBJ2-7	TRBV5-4	CASSFGQGGEQYF
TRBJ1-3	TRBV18	CASSPDRISGNTIYF
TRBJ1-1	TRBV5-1	CASSLEEGAGTEAFF
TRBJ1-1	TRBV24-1	CATVGGVNTEAFF
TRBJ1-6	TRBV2	CASSPGQNNSPLHF
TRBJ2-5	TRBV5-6	CASSGTGGEETQYF
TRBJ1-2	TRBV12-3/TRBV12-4	CASSLGQGLGYTF
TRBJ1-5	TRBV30	CAWSESSDQPQHF
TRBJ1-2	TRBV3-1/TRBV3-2	CASSQAGFDYGYTF
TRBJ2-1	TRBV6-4	CANDRGPLGEQFF
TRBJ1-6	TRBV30	CAWGQAGVNSPLHF
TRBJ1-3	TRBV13	CASSLGGLRIAGNTIYF
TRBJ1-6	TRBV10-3	CAISEGGASPLHF
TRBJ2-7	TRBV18	CASSPPGRGPGEQYF
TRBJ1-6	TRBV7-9	CASSPGQGHNSPLHF
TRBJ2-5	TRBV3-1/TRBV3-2	CASSQGGRVGETQYF
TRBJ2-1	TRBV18	CASSPSGARNEQFF
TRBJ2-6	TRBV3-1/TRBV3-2	CASSQDAYSGANVLTF
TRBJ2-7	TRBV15	CATSRDPPNVLVQYF
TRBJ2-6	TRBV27	CASSLKTLTSGANVLTF
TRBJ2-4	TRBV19	CASTGREIAKNIQYF
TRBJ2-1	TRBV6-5	CASSSLAGGSNEQFF
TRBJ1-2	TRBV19	CASSYRGREGYTF
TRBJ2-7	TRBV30	CAWTLAASSYEQYF
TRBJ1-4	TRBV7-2	CASSSPIPGGDEKLFF
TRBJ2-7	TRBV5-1	CASSLASGPYEQYF
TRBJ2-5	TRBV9	CASSVDWGEVKTQYF
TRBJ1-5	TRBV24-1	CATSVPAGGRQPQHF
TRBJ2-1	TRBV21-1	CASRGTSGAYNEQFF
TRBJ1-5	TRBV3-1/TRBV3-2	CASSQGTGGGQPQHF
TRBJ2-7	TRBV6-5	CASSQRGAEDEQYF